This TCR beta chain was profiled in a study of CD8 T cells in ankylosing spondylitis. The CDR3 is 15 amino acids. V lost 0 bases and J lost 13; bases outside the gene matches: 5. CDR1 is LGHNA and CDR2 is YNFKEQ in the germline V gene. About this clonotype: Its target is not known.

Study outcomes and limitations: What appeared characteristic of ankylosing spondylitis blood was a TCR beta motif of seven to nine highly homologous variants.

One entry per CDR3 protein results from TCRdb running MiXCR on the 5' RACE reads. The sample includes approximately 400,000 distinct CDR3 sequences, more than 15% seen only once; the top ten take approximately 1%. This TCR came from a male donor with ankylosing spondylitis. The specimen sequenced was blood, either unsorted or a sorted T cell fraction (not recorded which). The V call is TRBV4-2, the J call TRBJ2-1, with 14 bases that match TRBD2. CDR3 sequence reads: CASSQDRGTSGSQFF. For the CDR3, the DNA is TGTGCCAGCAGCCAAGATAGGGGGACTAGCGGGAGTCAGTTCTTC.